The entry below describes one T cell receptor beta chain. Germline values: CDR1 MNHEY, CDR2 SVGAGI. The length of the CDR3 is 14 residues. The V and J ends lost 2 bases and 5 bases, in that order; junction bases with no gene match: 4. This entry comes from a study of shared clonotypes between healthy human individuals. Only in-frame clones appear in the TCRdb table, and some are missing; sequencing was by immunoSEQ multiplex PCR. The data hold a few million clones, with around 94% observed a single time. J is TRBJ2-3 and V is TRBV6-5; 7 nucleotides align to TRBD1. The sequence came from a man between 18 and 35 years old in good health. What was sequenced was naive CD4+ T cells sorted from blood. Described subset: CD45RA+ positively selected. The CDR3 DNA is TGTGCCAGCAGTTACAGGGGGCGAGTAGATACGCAGTATTTT. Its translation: CASSYRGRVDTQYF.